Listed below are T cell receptor beta chains from one sample, sequenced in a study of blood T cell repertoires in COVID-19. Clones were sequenced by immunoSEQ multiplex PCR, and TCRdb holds only the in-frame ones, with some missing. Here the sample spans around 150,000 clones, roughly 90% being singletons. The source material was peripheral blood. These receptors were taken from a woman aged 55-70 years who had recovered from COVID-19. Each CDR3 is given with its conserved first and last residue. The D gene is left open where the match is weak. A clone size is listed for some rows: how often the clone was seen (once, few, many), or a class if it is expanded.

cdr3_length,clone_size,j_call,v_call,d_call,cdr3_nt,cdr3_aa
14,-,TRBJ1-2,TRBV6-5,-,TGTGCCAGCAACAAACCGGGACTTGACTATGGCTACACCTTC,CASNKPGLDYGYTF
15,-,TRBJ2-5,TRBV7-7,-,TGTGCTAGCAGCTTAAGCAGGAACTCGCAAGAGACCCAGTACTTC,CASSLSRNSQETQYF
14,-,TRBJ2-7,TRBV3-1/TRBV3-2,TRBD2,TGTGCCAGCTCCACCGGCGGGGGGGCGGCAAAGCAGTACTTC,CASSTGGGAAKQYF
18,-,TRBJ2-3,TRBV7-8,TRBD2,TGTGCCAGCAGCTTAAGGTCCGGGACTAGCGGGGGGTTGCATACGCAGTATTTT,CASSLRSGTSGGLHTQYF
15,once,TRBJ2-4,TRBV11-2,-,TGTGCCAGCAGCTTACTCCTTTTAGGGGAAAACATTCAGTACTTC,CASSLLLLGENIQYF
17,-,TRBJ2-3,TRBV28,TRBD2,TGTGCCAGCAGTTTATGGGGGGAGGGAATTGGCACAGATACGCAGTATTTT,CASSLWGEGIGTDTQYF
14,-,TRBJ1-1,TRBV14,-,TGTGCCAGCAGCCCCATAGGGGTTAACACTGAAGCTTTCTTT,CASSPIGVNTEAFF
13,once,TRBJ2-7,TRBV5-1,-,TGCGCCAGCAGCTTGTACCCTGGACAGACGCAGTACTTC,CASSLYPGQTQYF
17,-,TRBJ2-2,TRBV4-1,TRBD1,TGCGCCAGCAGCCAAGGACCAGGGGGCTTGAACACCGGGGAGCTGTTTTTT,CASSQGPGGLNTGELFF
16,-,TRBJ2-3,TRBV6-6,TRBD2,TGTGCCAGCAGCCCATGGACTAGCGGCAGCACAGATACGCAGTATTTT,CASSPWTSGSTDTQYF
15,-,TRBJ1-2,TRBV24-1,TRBD1,TGTGCCACCAGTGACCGACAGGGAAGTTTCTATGGCTACACCTTC,CATSDRQGSFYGYTF
13,-,TRBJ1-1,TRBV11-3,-,TGTGCCAGCAGCTTTTCTCTGAACACTGAAGCTTTCTTT,CASSFSLNTEAFF